Listed here is a single T cell receptor beta chain. A much larger clone differs by one base, so this may be a read error. As to time point: newly diagnosed GD, antithyroid drugs for less than 3 months. The TCR library was made from RNA extracted from PBMCs. This record comes from a study of regulatory T cells in long-lasting Graves disease. Germline V lookup: CDR1 LNHDA, CDR2 SQIVND (reference sequence). The CDR3 is made up of 15 amino acids. The TCR beta library used iRepertoire HTBI primers with Arm-PCR amplification of CDR3. TCRdb fed the multiplex PCR reads into MiXCR, producing one record per CDR3 protein. The sample includes about 540,000 distinct CDR3 sequences, approximately 15% of them seen just once. Another study also made use of these data, one on T cells in Graves' hyperthyroidism and ophthalmopathy. That paper adds: The blood repertoire included most of the expanded thyroid clonotypes above 0.001.

The sample in question was peripheral blood mononuclear cells (PBMCs), obtained at new diagnosis, from a patient treated with antithyroid drugs. The clonotype comes from a man aged 25-40 years with Graves disease. The chain links TRBV19 to TRBJ1-4, with D uncertain. The CDR3 coding sequence is TGTGCCAGTAGTATCCCCGGTTCAAGAGGCGAAAAACCGTTTTTT. This codes for CASSIPGSRGEKPFF.